This T cell receptor beta chain was obtained from a study of Graves' ophthalmopathy and Graves' hyperthyroidism. Study-level results: Blood was where most expanded thyroid clonotypes above 0.001 frequency also turned up. Separation of ophthalmopathy from stable hyperthyroidism was achieved by a 13-signature model, at 85% to 90% sensitivity and approximately 81% specificity.

Disease in donors with ophthalmopathy had moderate-to-severe activity, CAS ≥3, NOSPECS ≥4 and under 3 months' duration. Diagnoses were established from clinical symptoms, serum thyroxine, TRAb, thyroid ultrasound and orbital computed tomography. Amplified TCR beta CDR3 regions were obtained using RNA transcripts as template. HTBI-primed RT-PCR formed the first round, and a multiplex PCR formed the second. TCRdb recomputed calls from the multiplex PCR reads with MiXCR, one row per CDR3 protein. The sample lists 220,000 or so distinct CDR3 sequences, around a fifth occurring once. The table lists this clonotype with a few counts. The target antigen is unknown. This sequence was found in a woman between 45 and 65 years old with Graves' ophthalmopathy. The sequencing sample was made of peripheral blood.

CDR3 residues: CAWRMASGVRYTF. As DNA, the CDR3 is TGTGCCTGGAGAATGGCTTCGGGTGTCCGCTACACCTTC. The chain combines TRBV30 with TRBJ1-2; the D is unclear. CDR1 and CDR2 from the germline V gene are GTSNPN and SVGIG (reference sequence). The V gene lost 3 bases and the J gene lost 9 bases, with 17 bases spanning the gap. The CDR3 consists of 13 residues.